The 17 T cell receptor beta chains below all came from one sample that was sequenced in a study of post-analysis software for immune sequencing data. No antigen has been identified for these receptors. General study findings and limits: A few TRBV segments, TRBV5-6, TRBV5-1 and TRBV20-1 among them, were found more frequent in patients than controls.

Unique molecular identifiers tagged the TCR beta cDNA libraries. TCRdb itself ran the PCR reads through MiXCR, one entry per CDR3 protein. The sample yields fewer than 600,000 distinct CDR3 sequences, roughly 45% seen once. Input material: blood. The receptors stem from a girl between 5 and 17 years old with multiple sclerosis.

This clonotype has a handful of counts. The genes are TRBV4-1 and TRBJ2-1; 12 positions match TRBD2. The V gene's germline CDR1 is MGHRA and CDR2 YSYEKL. There are 17 residues in the CDR3. The junction had 8 bases not matched to a gene; V was cut back by 5 bases and J by 3 bases. The CDR3 spells CASSSRTSGEDYNEQFF. CDR3 sequence (DNA): TGCGCCAGCAGCTCCAGGACTAGCGGGGAGGACTACAATGAGCAGTTCTTC.

J is TRBJ2-1 and V is TRBV27; D remains unclear. The CDR3 has 14 amino acids. V was pared by 5 bases and J by 5 bases, with 13 bases between. The germline gives CDR1 MNHEY, CDR2 SMNVEV (reference sequence). CDR3 coding DNA: TGTGCCAGCAGTCTCAGGAGTAGGGACAATGAGCAGTTCTTC. It specifies CASSLRSRDNEQFF.

This clonotype was seen many times. The chain couples TRBV3-1 to TRBJ2-7, with a possible D match to TRBD1 (6 bases). The CDR3 sequence is 13 residues long. The germline V gene encodes CDR1 LGHDT and CDR2 YNNKEL (reference sequence). Trimming left V 0 bases short and J 4 bases short, with 7 bases between. As DNA, the CDR3 is TGTGCCAGCAGCCAAGACAGGGGTTACGAGCAGTACTTC. Protein: CASSQDRGYEQYF.

The rearrangement joins TRBV3-1 to TRBJ2-3; the D is unclear. The germline V and J ends were trimmed by 1 base and 4 bases, with 6 bases remaining between them. There are 13 residues in the CDR3. CDR1 and CDR2 from the germline V gene are LGHDT and YNNKEL (reference sequence). This CDR3 reads CASSQGMADTQYF. CDR3 sequence (DNA): TGTGCCAGCAGCCAAGGGATGGCAGATACGCAGTATTTT.

The genes are TRBV11-2 and TRBJ2-7, with 7 bases lining up with TRBD2. V lost 7 bases to trimming and J lost 3 bases; unmatched junction nucleotides: 12. The CDR3 sequence is 15 residues long. Germline-derived CDR1 and CDR2 are SGHAT and FQNNGV. The DNA of the CDR3 is TGTGCCAGCAACACCCCCGGCGGGAGCAACTACGAGCAGTACTTC. It is translated as CASNTPGGSNYEQYF. Combining the CDR3 with reference TRBV11-2 and TRBJ2-7 gives the whole variable domain EAGVAQSPRYKIIEKRQSVAFWCNPISGHATLYWYQQILGQGPKLLIQFQNNGVVDDSQLPKDRFSAERLKGVDSTLKIQPAKLEDSAVYLCASNTPGGSNYEQYFGPGTRLTVT.

About this clonotype itself: One junction end disagrees with the germline gene, perhaps due to a read error. The chain joins TRBV12-3 or TRBV12-4 to TRBJ2-1, with 11 bases identical to TRBD2. The CDR3 extends over 17 amino acids. Written as DNA, the CDR3 is TGTGCCAGTAGTTGGGGGACTAGCGGATCCTCCTATAATGAGCAGTTCTTC. As protein: CASSWGTSGSSYNEQFF.

J is TRBJ1-2 and V is TRBV5-1; 7 positions agree with TRBD1. V gave up 7 bases and J gave up 8 bases; unmatched junction bases: 17. The CDR3 runs 15 residues. Germline V lookup: CDR1 SGHRS, CDR2 YFSETQ. The CDR3 is CASSGKTGNLEGYTF. The CDR3 DNA sequence: TGCGCCAGCTCGGGGAAGACAGGGAATTTAGAAGGCTACACCTTC.

The chain links TRBV29-1 to TRBJ2-3, with D possibly being TRBD1 (6 bases). Trimming left V 6 bases short and J 2 bases short, with 15 bases between. The CDR3 is made up of 14 amino acids. CDR1 is SQVTM and CDR2 is ANQGSEA in the germline V gene. The CDR3 DNA sequence: TGCAGCGTAACCGGGACATTCGTCACAGATACGCAGTATTTT. Protein: CSVTGTFVTDTQYF.

V is TRBV3-1 and J is TRBJ2-1, with a weak D call TRBD2 (6 bases). Trimming pared 2 bases from V and 3 bases from J, leaving 11 bases between. Germline loops: CDR1 LGHDT, CDR2 YNNKEL (reference sequence). The CDR3 spans 15 residues. CDR3 in DNA: TGTGCCAGCAGCCAACCAGGGAGGTTCTACAATGAGCAGTTCTTC. Translated, it gives CASSQPGRFYNEQFF.

The gene calls are TRBV5-1 and TRBJ2-6, with D maybe TRBD1 (6 bases). This CDR3 spans 18 amino acids. Trimming removed 0 bases from V and 0 bases from J, with 13 bases in between. Germline V gene sequence: CDR1 SGHRS, CDR2 YFSETQ. The CDR3 loop reads CASSLEEQGSSGANVLTF. As DNA, the CDR3 is TGCGCCAGCAGCTTGGAGGAACAGGGAAGCTCTGGGGCCAACGTCCTGACTTTC.

The chain joins TRBV5-1 to TRBJ2-3, with 8 bases lining up with TRBD2. The CDR3 runs 17 residues. Germline-derived CDR1 and CDR2 are SGHRS and YFSETQ. The V gene end was trimmed by 0 bases and the J gene end by 1 base; junction bases not matched to a gene: 7. CDR3 sequence (DNA): TGCGCCAGCAGCTTGGGAGGAGCGGGGGCCGGCACAGATACGCAGTATTTT. This gives the protein CASSLGGAGAGTDTQYF.

This chain uses TRBV5-1 with TRBJ2-6; D is undetermined. Deletions cut 8 bases from V and 2 bases from J, with 8 bases between. CDR1 SGHRS and CDR2 YFSETQ come from the germline V gene. The CDR3 is 13 residues long. CDR3 nucleotide sequence: TGCGCCAGTACTGAGGCTGGGGCCAACGTCCTGACTTTC. Protein: CASTEAGANVLTF.

This chain uses TRBV4-1 with TRBJ1-4, with TRBD1 matching over 8 bases. Per germline, CDR1 MGHRA and CDR2 YSYEKL. After removal of 4 bases from V and 3 bases from J, the junction contained 7 bases not matched to a gene. This CDR3 is 16 amino acids long. The CDR3 spells CASSPGQGKANEKLFF. DNA of the CDR3: TGCGCCAGCAGCCCTGGACAGGGAAAGGCTAATGAAAAACTGTTTTTT.

The chain uses TRBV7-9 and TRBJ2-4, with TRBD2 matching 8 bases. J lost 5 bases, V lost 6 bases, and 3 bases had no gene match. CDR1 SEHNR and CDR2 FQNEAQ come from the germline V gene (reference sequence). This CDR3 is built from 13 residues. The CDR3 DNA reads as TGTGCCAGCAGTCCCGGGGGGGAAAACATTCAGTACTTC. Protein: CASSPGGENIQYF.

The rearrangement uses TRBV6-2 or TRBV6-3 and TRBJ2-7; 7 bases match TRBD1. Germline CDR1 is MNHEY and CDR2 is SVGEGT. V trimming: 5 bases; J trimming: 0 bases; junction bases outside the gene matches: 13. The CDR3 covers 17 residues. Written as DNA, the CDR3 is TGTGCCAGCAGTCCCACGCACCGGGACAGAGTCTCCTACGAGCAGTACTTC. Translated: CASSPTHRDRVSYEQYF.

This clonotype was counted only a few times. The V call is TRBV7-9, the J call TRBJ2-1; D gene ambiguous. The CDR3 extends over 14 amino acids. CDR1 SEHNR and CDR2 FQNEAQ come from the germline V gene (reference sequence). V lost 0 bases to trimming and J lost 5 bases, with 8 bases between them. The CDR3, as DNA: TGTGCCAGCAGCTTAGCACTGGAAAACAATGAGCAGTTCTTC. Translated, it gives CASSLALENNEQFF.

V and J are TRBV7-2 and TRBJ1-1; D gene ambiguous. Deletions cut 1 base from V and 0 bases from J, with 9 bases between. The CDR3 consists of 15 residues. The germline V gene encodes CDR1 SGHTA and CDR2 FQGNSA. The CDR3 DNA sequence: TGTGCCAGCAGCTTAGGGCAGTCGTTGAACACTGAAGCTTTCTTT. This translates into CASSLGQSLNTEAFF.